Listed here are 12 T cell receptor beta chains from one sample, sequenced in a study of CD8 T cells in Susac syndrome. RNA was extracted with the RNeasy kit, and a quantity of about 0.45 to 1 ug was reverse transcribed using random hexamers. TCRdb fed the immunoSEQ multiplex PCR reads into MiXCR, producing one record per CDR3 protein. The sample has fewer than 90,000 distinct CDR3 sequences, roughly 92% seen once. The sample was CD8+ T cells from PBMCs. The receptors were gathered from a human donor with Susac syndrome.

The CDR3 protein is CASSVYGTSGSQETQYF. CDR3 DNA sequence: TGTGCCAGCAGCGTATACGGGACTAGCGGGTCCCAAGAGACCCAGTACTTC. The chain is built from TRBV7-2 and TRBJ2-5; 12 bases are a match to TRBD2. CDR3 length: 17 residues. V lost 5 bases to trimming and J lost 1 base; unmatched junction nucleotides: 8. The germline V gene encodes CDR1 SGHTA and CDR2 FQGNSA.

This rearrangement joins TRBV25-1 to TRBJ2-2; a weak D match, TRBD2 (7 bases). V shed 5 bases and J shed 2 bases, with 15 bases lying between them. The CDR3 extends over 16 amino acids. Per the germline V gene, CDR1 is MGHDK and CDR2 is SYGVNS. The CDR3 loop is CASSSRGGGNTGELFF. The CDR3 bases are TGTGCCAGCAGTAGCCGGGGAGGGGGAAACACCGGGGAGCTGTTTTTT.

The J gene is TRBJ2-2, the V gene TRBV20-1, with D tentatively TRBD1 (6 bases). Germline values: CDR1 DFQATT, CDR2 SNEGSKA (reference sequence). Between the trimmed V and J ends, which lost 6 bases and 2 bases, there was a span of 16 bases. The CDR3 covers 15 residues. In DNA, the CDR3 is TGCAGTGCCAGGGGTATTAGCGCTAACACCGGGGAGCTGTTTTTT. Its protein is CSARGISANTGELFF.

V usage is TRBV19 and J usage is TRBJ1-5; the D is unclear. Trimming removed 5 bases from V and 0 bases from J, with 11 bases in between. Germline V lookup: CDR1 LNHDA, CDR2 SQIVND (reference sequence). CDR3 size: 15 residues. CDR3: CASSHLRYSNQPQHF. The CDR3, as DNA: TGTGCCAGTAGTCACCTCAGATATAGCAATCAGCCCCAGCATTTT.

The chain recombines TRBV5-1 with TRBJ2-3; 11 positions agree with TRBD2. The CDR3 sequence is 19 residues long. CDR1 SGHRS and CDR2 YFSETQ come from the germline V gene. Germline trimming cut 1 base from V and 3 bases from J; bases unmatched to any gene: 13. The CDR3, as DNA: TGCGCCAGCAGCTTGAACCATCAACTAGCGGGAGCGAGTACAGATACGCAGTATTTT. Amino acid sequence: CASSLNHQLAGASTDTQYF.

J is TRBJ2-7 and V is TRBV20-1; 16 bases are shared with TRBD2. CDR3 length equals 15 residues. The germline CDR1 and CDR2 sequences are DFQATT and SNEGSKA (reference sequence). V shed 0 bases, J shed 6 bases, and the junction held 2 bases outside the gene matches. The CDR3 DNA reads as TGCAGTGCTAGAGAGGGGACTAGCGGGAGGGGCGAGCAGTACTTC. Translation gives CSAREGTSGRGEQYF.

CDR3 coding DNA: TGTGCCAGCTCACCGGTCTCGGGGGGTGAGCAGTTCTTC. This gives the protein CASSPVSGGEQFF. The chain is built from TRBV18 and TRBJ2-1, with TRBD2 matching 7 bases. V shed 3 bases, J shed 9 bases, and the junction held 5 bases outside the gene matches. CDR1 and CDR2 (germline): KGHSH, LQKENI. The CDR3 has 13 amino acids.

The genes are TRBV6-1 and TRBJ1-3; D remains ambiguous. Trimming left V 1 base short and J 0 bases short, with 4 bases between. The CDR3 contains 14 residues. Germline-derived CDR1 and CDR2 are MNHNS and SASEGT. CDR3 amino acids: CASSEVRSGNTIYF. CDR3 bases: TGTGCCAGCAGTGAAGTACGCTCTGGAAACACCATATATTTT.

This chain joins TRBV27 and TRBJ2-7; 7 nucleotides align to TRBD2. The germline V gene has CDR1 MNHEY and CDR2 SMNVEV (reference sequence). The length of the CDR3 is 13 residues. V shed 1 base, J shed 4 bases, and the junction held 1 base outside the gene matches. The CDR3 spells CASSLWGGYEQYF. The CDR3 bases are TGTGCCAGCAGTTTATGGGGGGGTTACGAGCAGTACTTC.

The chain carries TRBV4-3 and TRBJ2-7, with D uncertain. V was clipped by 0 bases and J by 4 bases, with 10 bases between them. Germline CDR1 and CDR2: LGHNA and YSLEER. The length of the CDR3 is 14 residues. CDR3 region: CASSQDLGLYEQYF. The CDR3 bases are TGCGCCAGCAGCCAAGATCTAGGGCTGTACGAGCAGTACTTC.

This chain uses TRBV9 with TRBJ2-2; D is uncertain. CDR1 is SGDLS and CDR2 is YYNGEE in the germline V gene. V was clipped by 1 base and J by 0 bases, with 13 bases between them. This CDR3 region has 17 residues. The CDR3 sequence is CASSVRYADPNTGELFF. The CDR3 nucleotides read TGTGCCAGCAGCGTAAGGTATGCGGACCCGAACACCGGGGAGCTGTTTTTT. Together with reference TRBV9 and TRBJ2-2, the CDR3 gives the full variable domain: DSGVTQTPKHLITATGQRVTLRCSPRSGDLSVYWYQQSLDQGLQFLIQYYNGEERAKGNILERFSAQQFPDLHSELNLSSLELGDSALYFCASSVRYADPNTGELFFGEGSRLTVL.

The rearrangement links TRBV7-2 to TRBJ2-2, with D perhaps TRBD1 (6 bases). The CDR3 spans 16 residues. Trimming stripped 2 bases from V and 4 bases from J, with 14 bases between. Germline assignment: CDR1 SGHTA and CDR2 FQGNSA. The CDR3 coding sequence is TGTGCCAGCAGCTTACGTTTAGGACAGCTCACCGGGGAGCTGTTTTTT. It yields the protein CASSLRLGQLTGELFF. The whole variable domain, filled in from reference TRBV7-2 and TRBJ2-2, reads GAGVSQSPSNKVTEKGKDVELRCDPISGHTALYWYRQSLGQGLEFLIYFQGNSAPDKSGLPSDRFSAERTGGSVSTLTIQRTQQEDSAVYLCASSLRLGQLTGELFFGEGSRLTVL.